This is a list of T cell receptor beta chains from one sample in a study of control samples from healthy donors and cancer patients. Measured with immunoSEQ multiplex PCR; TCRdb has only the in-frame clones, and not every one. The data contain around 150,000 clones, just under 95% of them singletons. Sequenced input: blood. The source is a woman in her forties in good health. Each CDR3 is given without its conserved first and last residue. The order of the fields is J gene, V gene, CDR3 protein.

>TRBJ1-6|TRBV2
ASSGQANSPLH
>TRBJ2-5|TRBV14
ASSQDSRGRETQY
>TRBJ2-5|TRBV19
ASSMIAASGRAGRETQY
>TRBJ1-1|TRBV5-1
ASSFLGAAVEEAF
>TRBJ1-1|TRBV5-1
ASSRDDRATEAF
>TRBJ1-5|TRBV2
ASQGQRPNQPQH
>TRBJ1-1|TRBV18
ASSPRGVSSNTEAF
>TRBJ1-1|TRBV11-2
ASSLDLVNTEAF
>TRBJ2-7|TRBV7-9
ASTLPGGEQY
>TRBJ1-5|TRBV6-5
ASRTTEGPQH
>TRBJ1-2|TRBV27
ASSVGHLSNYGYT
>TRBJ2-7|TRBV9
ASSVEGRAFHEQY
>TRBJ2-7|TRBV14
ASSQASGFAYEQY
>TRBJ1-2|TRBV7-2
ASSPGTGGNYGYT
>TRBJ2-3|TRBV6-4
ASSDAGVPTDTQY
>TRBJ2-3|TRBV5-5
ASSLGGLVADTQY